This T cell receptor (beta chain) was sequenced during a study of T-cell reconstitution after alpha-beta-depleted transplantation in children. Preparation of the TCRbeta library used unique molecular identifiers. TCRdb fed the PCR reads into MiXCR, producing one record per CDR3 protein. The sample lists 380,000 or so distinct CDR3 sequences, less than 15% occurring once. The sample holds many counts of this clonotype. The CDR3 sequence is 14 residues long. Trimming left V 4 bases short and J 2 bases short, with 10 bases between. From germline, CDR1 is KGHDR and CDR2 SFDVKD. The gene calls are TRBV24-1 and TRBJ1-2, with D maybe TRBD1 (5 bases). The source is a human donor who donated a stem cell graft to a child with Fanconi anemia. Specimen: PBMCs, collected from the stem cell graft. The CDR3 nucleotides read TGTGCCACCAGTGACCACAGGACCAACTATGGCTACACCTTC. Protein: CATSDHRTNYGYTF.